The entry below describes one T cell receptor (beta chain). Antigen specificity is unknown. 13 Jbeta primers and 60 Vbeta primers were used for the PCR. Generated by immunoSEQ multiplex PCR, the TCRdb table keeps only in-frame clones and is missing some. The sample records about 100,000 clones, around 80% being singletons. Donors likely had unrecorded immune exposures despite being nominally healthy when sampled. This sample is drawn from a study of cytomegalovirus exposure and HLA in healthy donors. Study context: In an early release, HLA-typed donors contributed some 82 million unique TCR sequences.

Looked up from germline, CDR1 is SGHRS and CDR2 is YFSETQ. Germline trimming cut 3 bases from V and 6 bases from J; bases unmatched to any gene: 4. The length of the CDR3 is 15 residues. Study findings and constraints: Most observed TCR sequences were rare, whereas some public TCRs were detected in many donors.

The sample consisted of PBMCs. This sequence originates from a female donor in good health and CMV-seropositive. The chain uses TRBV5-1 and TRBJ2-2; 11 nucleotides match TRBD2. As DNA, the CDR3 is TGCGCCAGCAGCTGGCCTAGCGGGAGGTCCGGGGAGCTGTTTTTT. Translated, it gives CASSWPSGRSGELFF. The variable domain in full, completed from reference TRBV5-1 and TRBJ2-2, reads KAGVTQTPRYLIKTRGQQVTLSCSPISGHRSVSWYQQTPGQGLQFLFEYFSETQRNKGNFPGRFSGRQFSNSRSEMNVSTLELGDSALYLCASSWPSGRSGELFFGEGSRLTVL.